This TCR beta chain was observed in a study of CXCR3-negative and CXCR3-positive naive CD8 T cells. Study-level findings and limits: CXCR3-positive naive cells had more hydrophobic TRB CDR3s than CXCR3-negative naive cells. Both naive subsets, CXCR3-negative and CXCR3-positive, displayed similar TRBV-TRBJ usage, unlike memory cells.

Germline V CDR1 and CDR2: SEHNR, FQNEAQ (reference sequence). The CDR3 is 15 amino acids. In regard to this clonotype: No antigen is known for it.

The TRB cDNA libraries were prepared by 5' RACE with UMI labels. Each CDR3 protein gets one entry in TCRdb, which reprocessed the 5' RACE reads and gives no DNA. Across 100,000 to 150,000 distinct CDR3 sequences, the top ten clones capture 0.29% of the sample. This clonotype was obtained from a human donor in good health. Some clones in this sample may be carry-over from other donors' samples. Sequenced: naive CXCR3- CD8+ T cells from blood. Subset reported: CD45RO-CCR7+CD27+CD95- naive CD8+ T cells lacking CXCR3 (TNR3-). This sequence joins TRBV7-9 and TRBJ2-3. The CDR3 here is CASSLEPTSTDTQYF.